The clone carrying this TCR beta chain was observed a single time. The data were taken from a study of blood T cell repertoires in COVID-19. Source study methods: Cell counts per sample came from amplifying reference gene primers. Sequenced by immunoSEQ multiplex PCR; TCRdb stores in-frame clones only, minus some. V, J and clone size were drawn from that table, and D and trimming were deduced from the DNA. The table shows 130,000 or so clones, with roughly 90% occurring only once. V dropped 8 bases and J dropped 4; count of bases not matched to a gene: 2. This CDR3 spans 12 amino acids. CDR1 is MDHEN and CDR2 is SYDVKM in the germline V gene.

The origin of this receptor is a man between 65 and 85 years old with active COVID-19. The chain links TRBV28 to TRBJ2-1; 7 bases match TRBD2. The sequencing sample was made of peripheral blood. The CDR3 here is CASLAAYNEQFF. Here the CDR3 DNA reads TGTGCCAGCCTAGCGGCATACAATGAGCAGTTCTTC.